A single sample gave rise to the 8 T cell receptor beta chains below, sequenced in a study of tumor-infiltrating lymphocytes in primary liver carcinoma. The blood RNA (from unsorted whole blood) was obtained, and germline DNA was also extracted. Total RNA amounting to about 520 ng was the source from which TCR beta cDNA was made with a constant-region primer. Library construction for TCR beta comprised three nested multiplex PCR rounds performed with slightly modified ARM-PCR. The first two PCR rounds used TRBV1-TRBV30 forward primers with a C-beta reverse primer, 9 to 10 cycles each. Via MiXCR, TCRdb re-called the multiplex PCR reads, giving one row per CDR3 protein. The sample lists about 320,000 distinct CDR3 sequences, around 50% occurring once. The sample comprised peripheral blood. The receptors were sampled from a woman aged 25 to 39 with primary liver carcinoma and hepatitis B virus infection.

About this clonotype itself: Sequence at one end of the junction differs from germline and may be a read error. DNA of the CDR3: TGCGCCAGCAGCCAAGGGAGGTTCGGAAATTCACCCCTCCACTTC. Amino acid sequence: CASSQGRFGNSPLHF. V gene TRBV4-1 combines with J gene TRBJ1-6, with no clear D. CDR3 length: 15 amino acids. Germline CDR1 MGHRA, CDR2 YSYEKL.

On this clonotype itself: One base away lies a much larger clone, so this may be a sequencing read error. The chain uses TRBV7-9 and TRBJ2-7; D is undetermined. Germline V gives CDR1 SEHNR, CDR2 FQNEAQ (reference sequence). The CDR3 length is 14 residues. The CDR3 DNA reads TGTGCCAACAGCCCAGAGAGTAGGAGCCACGAGCAGTACTTC. Protein: CANSPESRSHEQYF.

This chain links TRBV5-5 with TRBJ2-7; tentative D call: TRBD1 (5 bases). The CDR3 runs to 15 residues. Trimming stripped 4 bases from V and 2 bases from J, with 16 bases between. Germline CDR1 and CDR2: SGHKS and YYEKEE (reference sequence). The CDR3 protein is CASSLLPTATYEQYF. CDR3 nucleotides: TGTGCCAGCAGCCTTCTTCCGACAGCTACCTACGAGCAGTACTTC. The full variable domain, rest sourced from reference TRBV5-5 and TRBJ2-7, is DAGVTQSPTHLIKTRGQQVTLRCSPISGHKSVSWYQQVLGQGPQFIFQYYEKEERGRGNFPDRFSARQFPNYSSELNVNALLLGDSALYLCASSLLPTATYEQYFGPGTRLTVT.

The chain couples TRBV11-2 to TRBJ2-5; possible D gene TRBD2, 5 bases. The germline V gene encodes CDR1 SGHAT and CDR2 FQNNGV. This CDR3 is built from 12 residues. Trimming left V 6 bases short and J 9 bases short, with 14 bases between. The CDR3 here is CASSLEGAAQYF. The CDR3 DNA follows: TGTGCCAGCAGTCTAGAGGGTGCGGCCCAGTACTTC.

The chain combines TRBV30 with TRBJ1-3; TRBD1 aligns across 9 bases. This CDR3 is 14 amino acids long. The germline V gene has CDR1 GTSNPN and CDR2 SVGIG (reference sequence). The junction had 7 bases not matched to a gene; V was cut back by 6 bases and J by 4 bases. The CDR3 here is CACARDRAGNTIYF. In nucleotides, the CDR3 is TGTGCCTGCGCCCGGGACAGGGCCGGAAACACCATATATTTT.

There are a few counts of this clonotype. A read error may account for a junction end that differs from germline. V and J are TRBV4-1 and TRBJ2-7; 11 bases line up with TRBD2. Germline-derived CDR1 and CDR2 are MGHRA and YSYEKL. The CDR3 is 15 amino acids. In nucleotides, the CDR3 is TGCACCAGCAGCCTGGGACTAGCGGCACTTGACGAGCAGTACTTC. Its protein is CTSSLGLAALDEQYF.

There are a few counts of this clonotype. This may arise from a read error, as a much more abundant clone is one base away. V is TRBV12-3 or TRBV12-4 and J is TRBJ2-2; maybe TRBD1 (6 bases). The V end lost 3 bases, the J end lost 7 bases, and 12 bases lay between the germline ends. The CDR3 is made up of 14 amino acids. The CDR3 sequence: CASSFQGMSGELFF. DNA for the CDR3: TGTGCCAGCAGTTTTCAGGGGATGAGCGGGGAGCTGTTTTTT.

About this clonotype itself: The CDR3 ends on some other residue instead of the conserved phenylalanine or tryptophan, so this is likely a read error. The chain carries TRBV5-6 and TRBJ2-1; 12 positions match TRBD2. The CDR3 has 13 amino acids. Germline V CDR1 and CDR2: SGHDT, YYEEEE. The CDR3 reads CVSSPLAGGEQFL. DNA of the CDR3: TGTGTCAGCAGCCCACTAGCGGGAGGAGAGCAGTTCCTC.